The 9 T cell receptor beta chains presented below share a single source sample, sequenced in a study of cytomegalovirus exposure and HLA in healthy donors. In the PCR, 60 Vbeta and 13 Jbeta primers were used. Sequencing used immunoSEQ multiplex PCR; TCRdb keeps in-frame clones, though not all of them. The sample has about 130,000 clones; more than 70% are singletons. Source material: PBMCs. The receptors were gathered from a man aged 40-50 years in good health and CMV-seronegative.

CDR3 DNA: TGTGCCAGCAGTCCTCCTAGCGGGAGGGCCTTCCCCTACGAGCAGTACTTC. Amino acids: CASSPPSGRAFPYEQYF. The chain joins TRBV27 to TRBJ2-7, with 12 bases that match TRBD2. The CDR3 totals 17 residues. Germline V gives CDR1 MNHEY, CDR2 SMNVEV (reference sequence). J was trimmed by 2 bases and V by 5 bases; bases with no gene match: 10.

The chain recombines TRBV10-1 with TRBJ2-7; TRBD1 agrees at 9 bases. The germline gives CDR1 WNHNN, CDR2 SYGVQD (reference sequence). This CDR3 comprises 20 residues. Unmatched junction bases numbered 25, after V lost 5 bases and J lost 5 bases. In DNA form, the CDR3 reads TGCGCCAGCAGTCCGAAAGGAGCCCGGGACAGGGAGGGGGTAGTAGACGAGCAGTACTTC. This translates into CASSPKGARDREGVVDEQYF.

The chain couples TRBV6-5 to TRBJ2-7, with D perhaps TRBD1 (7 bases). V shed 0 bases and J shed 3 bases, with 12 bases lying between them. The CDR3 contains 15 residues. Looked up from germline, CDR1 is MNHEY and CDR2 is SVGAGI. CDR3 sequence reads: CASSYSQGGGYEQYF. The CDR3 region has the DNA TGTGCCAGCAGTTACTCTCAGGGGGGTGGCTACGAGCAGTACTTC.

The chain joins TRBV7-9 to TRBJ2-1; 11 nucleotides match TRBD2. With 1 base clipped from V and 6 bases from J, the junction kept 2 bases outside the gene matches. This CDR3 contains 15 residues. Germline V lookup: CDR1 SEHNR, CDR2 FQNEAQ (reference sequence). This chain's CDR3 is CASSLVLAGGNEQFF. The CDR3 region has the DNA TGTGCCAGCAGCTTAGTGCTAGCGGGGGGCAATGAGCAGTTCTTC.

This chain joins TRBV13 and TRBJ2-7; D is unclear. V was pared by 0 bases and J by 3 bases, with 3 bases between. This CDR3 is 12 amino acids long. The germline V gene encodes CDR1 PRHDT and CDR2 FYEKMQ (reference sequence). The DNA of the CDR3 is TGTGCCAGCAGCTTAGGCTTCTACGAGCAGTACTTC. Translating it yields CASSLGFYEQYF.

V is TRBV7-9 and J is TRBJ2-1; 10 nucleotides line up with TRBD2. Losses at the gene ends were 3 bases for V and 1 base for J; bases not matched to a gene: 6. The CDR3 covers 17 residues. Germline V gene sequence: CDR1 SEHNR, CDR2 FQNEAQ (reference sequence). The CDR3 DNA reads TGTGCCAGCAGCTTGCGACTAGCGGGTGTATCCTACAATGAGCAGTTCTTC. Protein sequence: CASSLRLAGVSYNEQFF.

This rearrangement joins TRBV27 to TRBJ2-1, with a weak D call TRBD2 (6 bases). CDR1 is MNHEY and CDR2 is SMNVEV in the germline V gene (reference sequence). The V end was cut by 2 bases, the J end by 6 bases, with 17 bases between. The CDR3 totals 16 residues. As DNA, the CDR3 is TGTGCCAGCAGTTTAGCGGGACCCGACGGGGGCAATGAGCAGTTCTTC. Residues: CASSLAGPDGGNEQFF.

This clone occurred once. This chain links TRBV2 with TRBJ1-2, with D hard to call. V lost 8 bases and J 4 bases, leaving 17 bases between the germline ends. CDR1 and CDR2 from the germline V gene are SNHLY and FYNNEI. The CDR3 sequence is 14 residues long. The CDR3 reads CASHLALMSYGYTF. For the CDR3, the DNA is TGTGCCAGCCACCTTGCGCTAATGAGCTATGGCTACACCTTC.

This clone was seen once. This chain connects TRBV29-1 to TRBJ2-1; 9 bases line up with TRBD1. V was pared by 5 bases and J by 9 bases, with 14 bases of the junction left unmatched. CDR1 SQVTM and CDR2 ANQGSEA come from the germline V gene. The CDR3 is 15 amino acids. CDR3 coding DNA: TGCAGCGTTCACCGCATTCGGACAGGGGTGGGTGAGCAGTTCTTC. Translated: CSVHRIRTGVGEQFF.